The clone carrying this TCR beta chain was counted at least ten times. The antigen is not known. The data were taken from a study of T cells in Graves' hyperthyroidism and ophthalmopathy. The study, taken as a whole, reports: Ophthalmopathy onset followed model prediction by a median about seven months.

It was RNA transcripts that yielded the amplified TCR beta CDR3 regions. HTBI primers were employed in a first-round RT-PCR of the TCR CDR3. TCRdb recomputed calls from the multiplex PCR reads with MiXCR, one row per CDR3 protein. Here the sample spans around 280,000 distinct CDR3 sequences, approximately 13% being singletons. CDR1 and CDR2 (germline): SGHRS, YFSETQ. The CDR3 spans 17 residues. V gave up 4 bases and J gave up 6 bases; unmatched junction bases: 15. The clonotype was recovered from a woman between 35 and 50 years old with Graves' hyperthyroidism. The sample consisted of blood. V and J are TRBV5-1 and TRBJ1-5; TRBD1 agrees at 8 bases. The CDR3 here is CASSPNPVQGAAQPQHF. The CDR3 DNA follows: TGCGCCAGCAGCCCAAATCCCGTTCAGGGGGCAGCTCAGCCCCAGCATTTT.